Listed below are T cell receptor beta chains from one sample, sequenced in a study of blood T cell repertoires in COVID-19. The repertoire was sequenced with immunoSEQ multiplex PCR; TCRdb's copy has only in-frame clones and lacks some. Counted here are around 250,000 clones, 80% to 90% occurring once; the ten biggest clones make up 1.5% to 2%. The sequencing input was PBMCs or T cells enriched from blood (not recorded which). These receptors were obtained from a woman aged 45-65 years who had recovered from COVID-19. The CDR3 runs from the conserved cysteine through the conserved F or W. A D gene is named only where the DNA matches it firmly. For some rows the clone size is stated as once, few or many, or as a class when expanded; others skip it.

.	TRBV6-2/TRBV6-3	TRBJ2-7	TRBD2	TGTGCCAGCAGCAAAGGACTAGCGGGATACGAGCAGTACTTC	CASSKGLAGYEQYF
.	TRBV24-1	TRBJ1-1	TRBD1	TGTGCCACCAGTGAATCTCACAGGGGTAGCGAAGCTTTCTTT	CATSESHRGSEAFF
many	TRBV5-1	TRBJ1-1	.	TGCGCCAGCCTCGGGGAGGGGAGGAACACTGAAGCTTTCTTT	CASLGEGRNTEAFF
.	TRBV28	TRBJ1-5	TRBD1	TGTGCCAGCGAACAGGGGGATCAGCCCCAGCATTTT	CASEQGDQPQHF
.	TRBV11-2	TRBJ1-2	.	TGTGCCAGCAGCAGACGCCAGGGAAGTCGAGGCTACACCTTC	CASSRRQGSRGYTF
.	TRBV28	TRBJ1-2	.	TGTGCCAGCAGTTGGGGCACGCACTATGGCTACACCTTC	CASSWGTHYGYTF
.	TRBV19	TRBJ1-1	TRBD1	TGTGCCAGTAGTATAGTGGGACAGATGAACACTGAAGCTTTCTTT	CASSIVGQMNTEAFF
.	TRBV5-1	TRBJ1-1	.	TGCGCCAGCAGCTCGCAAACAGGCAACACTGAAGCTTTCTTT	CASSSQTGNTEAFF
.	TRBV19	TRBJ2-7	.	TGTGCCAGTAGTATACTGGCAGGGGGGTCCTACGAGCAGTACTTC	CASSILAGGSYEQYF
.	TRBV4-2	TRBJ2-7	TRBD2	TGTGCCAGCAGCCAATCTCCCATAGCGGGAGTGTACGAGCAGTACTTC	CASSQSPIAGVYEQYF
once	TRBV27	TRBJ2-5	TRBD2	TGTGCCAGCAGCCCCGGACTAGCGGGAATACTCTACCAAGAGACCCAGTACTTC	CASSPGLAGILYQETQYF
.	TRBV7-8	TRBJ2-1	TRBD2	TGTGCCAGCAGCTTGAGCGGGAATAAGCTCTTC	CASSLSGNKLF
few	TRBV5-1	TRBJ1-1	TRBD1	TGCGCCAGCAGCTCCACGGACAGGGAAGGCGCTGAAGCTTTCTTT	CASSSTDREGAEAFF
.	TRBV28	TRBJ2-5	.	TGTGCCAGCAGTTTCCCCGATAGAGAGACCCAGTACTTC	CASSFPDRETQYF
.	TRBV11-2	TRBJ2-1	.	TGTGCCAGCAGCCCACCGACCAGGCCCACGGATGAGCAGTTCTTC	CASSPPTRPTDEQFF
.	TRBV30	TRBJ2-3	.	TGTGCCTCGATCCACAGGCTAGGCGTGAATACGCAGTATTTT	CASIHRLGVNTQYF
.	TRBV11-2	TRBJ2-2	.	TGTGCCAGCAGCTTAGTGGTAGGGGTGGACACCGGGGAGCTGTTTTTT	CASSLVVGVDTGELFF
.	TRBV5-4	TRBJ1-2	.	TGTGCCAGTCGGGCCATCGGGGTCAGCCCCTGGGGCTACACCTTC	CASRAIGVSPWGYTF
.	TRBV18	TRBJ2-7	.	TGTGCCAGCTCATTCGGAGGGCCGACTTTGTCCGAGCAGTACTTC	CASSFGGPTLSEQYF
.	TRBV6-5	TRBJ1-4	.	TGTGCCAGCAGTTATAGTGTAGCTAATGAAAAACTGTTTTTT	CASSYSVANEKLFF
once	TRBV29-1	TRBJ1-1	.	TGCAGCGGCCTCCGGTGGACTGAAGCTTTCTTT	CSGLRWTEAFF
.	TRBV6-5	TRBJ1-2	.	TGTGCCAGCAGTTACTCTGGACAGAACTATGGCTACACCTTC	CASSYSGQNYGYTF
.	TRBV7-9	TRBJ1-3	.	TGTGCCAGCAGCTATAGACAGATAAACACCATATATTTT	CASSYRQINTIYF
few	TRBV5-1	TRBJ2-7	.	TGCGCCAGCAGCTTGGCCACGGAGTGGGAGCAGTACTTC	CASSLATEWEQYF
.	TRBV19	TRBJ2-1	.	TGTGCCAGCACGACTCAGGGTAGGACCTACAATGAGCAGTTCTTC	CASTTQGRTYNEQFF
many	TRBV6-4	TRBJ2-1	TRBD2	TGTGCCAGCAGTGACTCGACTAGCGGGAGCAATGAGCAGTTCTTC	CASSDSTSGSNEQFF
.	TRBV7-8	TRBJ1-4	.	TGTGCCAGCAGCGGGGGCAGGGGCTTTTTTGAAAAACTGTTTTTT	CASSGGRGFFEKLFF
.	TRBV28	TRBJ2-3	.	TGTGCCAGCAGTTTTCCAGGGATGGGGACAGATACGCAGTATTTT	CASSFPGMGTDTQYF
.	TRBV19	TRBJ1-5	.	TGTGCCAGTAGTACCCTGACAGGATGGAATCAGCCCCAGCATTTT	CASSTLTGWNQPQHF
once	TRBV7-9	TRBJ2-3	.	TGTGCCAGCAGCGTCCGCGGGGGCAGCGGCTCTAGCACAGATACGCAGTATTTT	CASSVRGGSGSSTDTQYF
.	TRBV2	TRBJ2-1	TRBD2	TGTGCCAGTGTCTGGCTAGCGGGAACTTGGGAGCAGTTCTTC	CASVWLAGTWEQFF
.	TRBV6-6	TRBJ2-1	.	TGTGCCAGCAGTTACCTTAAATTGGGAGACAATGAGCAGTTCTTC	CASSYLKLGDNEQFF
.	TRBV5-1	TRBJ2-2	.	TGCGCCAGCAGCGGGGGGTTGGCCGGGGAGCTGTTTTTT	CASSGGLAGELFF
.	TRBV28	TRBJ1-5	TRBD1	TGTGCCAGCAGTTCCTTAGGGTACGGGACAGTCAAGTTGGATCAGCCCCAGCATTTT	CASSSLGYGTVKLDQPQHF
.	TRBV7-6	TRBJ2-7	.	TGTGCCAGCAGCTTAGGGCTTTCTTACGAGCAGTACTTC	CASSLGLSYEQYF
.	TRBV4-1	TRBJ2-1	.	TGCGCCAGCAGCCAAGACCTTCTCTACAATGAGCAGTTCTTC	CASSQDLLYNEQFF
.	TRBV18	TRBJ1-3	.	TGTGCCAGCTCACCACCGGGACTGCACTCTGGAAACACCATATATTTT	CASSPPGLHSGNTIYF
.	TRBV28	TRBJ2-7	.	TGTGCCAGCAGGAAATCCAGTTCTCTCTACGAGCAGTACTTC	CASRKSSSLYEQYF
.	TRBV2	TRBJ2-6	.	TGTGCCAGCAGTGAAGCTCAGGGAGGGGCCAACGTCCTGACTTTC	CASSEAQGGANVLTF
.	TRBV12-3/TRBV12-4	TRBJ1-1	.	TGTGCCAGCAGCCTGGCCGGGGGCACTGAAGCTTTCTTT	CASSLAGGTEAFF
.	TRBV19	TRBJ2-6	TRBD1	TGTGCCAGCTCGGGACAGCGCACTGGGGCCAACGTCCTGACTTTC	CASSGQRTGANVLTF
.	TRBV29-1	TRBJ1-1	TRBD1	TGCAGCGTTGATAGGCCAGGGGGGAAGAACACTGAAGCTTTCTTT	CSVDRPGGKNTEAFF
.	TRBV7-8	TRBJ1-4	TRBD1	TGTGCCAGCAGCCAGGAACAGGGGGCGGGTGAAAAACTGTTTTTT	CASSQEQGAGEKLFF
.	TRBV3-1/TRBV3-2	TRBJ1-5	.	TGTGCCAGCAGCCAAGGCAGGGGTGGTCAGCCCCAGCATTTT	CASSQGRGGQPQHF